Listed here is a single T cell receptor (beta chain). Its target is unknown. The data belong to a study of T cell responses to AZD1222 COVID-19 vaccine. Study results and limitations: White British people made up most donors, females outnumbered males, and clonal diversity was possibly underestimated. Repertoire collection took place solely once the T cell response had peaked.

Using immunoSEQ multiplex PCR, the repertoire was profiled, and TCRdb retains in-frame clones only, with some absent. This table has approximately 190,000 clones, approximately 91% appearing once. Sequencing used peripheral blood, obtained on day 0 of AZD1222 vaccination. This receptor was taken from an adult in good health.

In DNA form, the CDR3 reads TGTGCCAGCAGCGAAGGGGGCGGAACTGGCTCCTACGAGCAGTACTTC. Its protein product is CASSEGGGTGSYEQYF. This chain uses TRBV5-4 with TRBJ2-7; TRBD1 matches at 7 bases. CDR3 length: 16 residues. With V trimmed by 4 bases and J by 0 bases, 10 bases remained unmatched. Germline lookup yields CDR1 SGHNT and CDR2 YYREEE (reference sequence).